Below, one T cell receptor (beta chain) is given with its context. These data belong to a study of long-term antiretroviral therapy in people with HIV. Per germline, CDR1 MNHEY and CDR2 SMNVEV (reference sequence). This CDR3 contains 15 residues. V lost 6 bases, J lost 2 bases, and 14 bases lay in between. Researchers report immunoSEQ v3.0 was run at survey level. TCRdb's copy holds only in-frame clones and misses some; the assay was immunoSEQ multiplex PCR. The table has 26,000 or so clones, roughly 86% seen once; the top ten hold approximately 3.9%. The chain is built from TRBV27 and TRBJ1-5, with D possibly TRBD1 on 5 matching bases. The TCR comes from a woman under 40 with HIV. The source material was unsorted PBMCs, sampled 1.9 years after starting antiretroviral therapy. The CDR3 coding sequence is TGTGCCAGCAGCCAAACGTGGGGGGGCAATCAGCCCCAGCATTTT. Its translation is CASSQTWGGNQPQHF.